Listed below are T cell receptor beta chains from one sample, sequenced in a study of cytomegalovirus exposure and HLA in healthy donors. Using immunoSEQ multiplex PCR, the repertoire was profiled, and TCRdb retains in-frame clones only, with some absent. This table holds some 120,000 clones. The sequenced material came from PBMCs. All receptors derive from a man aged 30 to 39 in good health and CMV-seronegative. Each CDR3 is given with its conserved first and last residue. Each record gives: J gene, V gene, D gene, CDR3 DNA, CDR3 protein. A D gene is named only where the DNA matches it firmly.

J: TRBJ1-5
V: TRBV5-6
D: .
DNA: TGTGCCAGCAGCTTGAGACCCAGGGGTTTTGCTCAGCCCCAGCATTTT
CDR3: CASSLRPRGFAQPQHF

J: TRBJ1-1
V: TRBV7-8
D: .
DNA: TGTGCCAGCAGCTTCGGGGGGGGTTCGGGCACTGAAGCTTTCTTT
CDR3: CASSFGGGSGTEAFF

J: TRBJ2-7
V: TRBV5-1
D: .
DNA: TGCGCCAGCAGCTTAGGAGCTTACGAGCAGTACTTC
CDR3: CASSLGAYEQYF

J: TRBJ1-2
V: TRBV5-1
D: TRBD1
DNA: TGCGCCAGCAGCACCGAACCCCCGGGACAGGGATATGGCTACACCTTC
CDR3: CASSTEPPGQGYGYTF

J: TRBJ1-1
V: TRBV6-5
D: TRBD1
DNA: TGTGCCAGCAGTTCCTCCGGGACAGGGACTGAAGCTTTCTTT
CDR3: CASSSSGTGTEAFF

J: TRBJ2-1
V: TRBV11-3
D: .
DNA: TGTGCCAGCACCCAAAGAACTAGTCCGTACAATGAGCAGTTCTTC
CDR3: CASTQRTSPYNEQFF

J: TRBJ2-5
V: TRBV7-9
D: TRBD1
DNA: TGTGCCAGCAGCTCAGGACAGGTTCGGACCCAGTACTTC
CDR3: CASSSGQVRTQYF

J: TRBJ2-4
V: TRBV7-2
D: .
DNA: TGTGCCAGCAGCTTCCTAGCATACCGCGGCAAAAACATTCAGTACTTC
CDR3: CASSFLAYRGKNIQYF

J: TRBJ2-2
V: TRBV29-1
D: TRBD2
DNA: TGCAGCGTTCGACTAGCGGGGCGCACCGGGGAGCTGTTTTTT
CDR3: CSVRLAGRTGELFF

J: TRBJ2-7
V: TRBV7-8
D: TRBD2
DNA: TGTGCCAGCAGCGCTACGAGACCGGGGGGGGCCCCCGAGCAGTACTTC
CDR3: CASSATRPGGAPEQYF

J: TRBJ2-7
V: TRBV7-2
D: TRBD1
DNA: TGTGCCAGCAGCTTAGTAGGCGGGACAGGGGACTACGAGCAGTACTTC
CDR3: CASSLVGGTGDYEQYF

J: TRBJ2-7
V: TRBV13
D: .
DNA: TGTGCCAGCAGCCTGAGAGTTGCCTACTACGAGCAGTACTTC
CDR3: CASSLRVAYYEQYF

J: TRBJ1-4
V: TRBV5-1
D: TRBD1
DNA: TGCGCCAGCAGCTGGACAGGGGATAATGAAAAACTGTTTTTT
CDR3: CASSWTGDNEKLFF

J: TRBJ1-4
V: TRBV7-9
D: .
DNA: TGTGCCAGCAGCTTAACGCGGGGAAATGAAAAACTGTTTTTT
CDR3: CASSLTRGNEKLFF

J: TRBJ2-2
V: TRBV7-2
D: TRBD1
DNA: TGTGCCAGCAGCTTACTTACAGGGGGCACCGGGGAGCTGTTTTTT
CDR3: CASSLLTGGTGELFF

J: TRBJ1-5
V: TRBV6-5
D: TRBD1
DNA: TGTGCCAGCAGTTCTCCGGGACAGGGGGCCGGGCAGCCCCAGCATTTT
CDR3: CASSSPGQGAGQPQHF

J: TRBJ2-2
V: TRBV6-4
D: .
DNA: TGTGCCAGCAGTGACGATAGCGGCGGGGAGCTGTTTTTT
CDR3: CASSDDSGGELFF

J: TRBJ2-7
V: TRBV27
D: .
DNA: TGTGCCAGCAGGGACCGCGGGACAGATCCCTACGAGCAGTACTTC
CDR3: CASRDRGTDPYEQYF

J: TRBJ2-7
V: TRBV11-1
D: TRBD1
DNA: TGTGCCAGCAGCTTAGGGACAGGGGGCACCAGACCGCAGTACTTC
CDR3: CASSLGTGGTRPQYF

J: TRBJ1-6
V: TRBV5-1
D: .
DNA: TGCGCCAGCAGCCATAGTACAGGCGGTCGGAGTAATTCACCCCTCCACTTT
CDR3: CASSHSTGGRSNSPLHF

J: TRBJ2-7
V: TRBV6-1
D: .
DNA: TGTGCCAGCAGTTTAGGGGTCAGGGGCGAGCAGTACTTC
CDR3: CASSLGVRGEQYF

J: TRBJ1-2
V: TRBV11-1
D: TRBD1
DNA: TGTGCCAGCAGCTGGTCGGACAGGGGAAACTATGGCTACACCTTC
CDR3: CASSWSDRGNYGYTF